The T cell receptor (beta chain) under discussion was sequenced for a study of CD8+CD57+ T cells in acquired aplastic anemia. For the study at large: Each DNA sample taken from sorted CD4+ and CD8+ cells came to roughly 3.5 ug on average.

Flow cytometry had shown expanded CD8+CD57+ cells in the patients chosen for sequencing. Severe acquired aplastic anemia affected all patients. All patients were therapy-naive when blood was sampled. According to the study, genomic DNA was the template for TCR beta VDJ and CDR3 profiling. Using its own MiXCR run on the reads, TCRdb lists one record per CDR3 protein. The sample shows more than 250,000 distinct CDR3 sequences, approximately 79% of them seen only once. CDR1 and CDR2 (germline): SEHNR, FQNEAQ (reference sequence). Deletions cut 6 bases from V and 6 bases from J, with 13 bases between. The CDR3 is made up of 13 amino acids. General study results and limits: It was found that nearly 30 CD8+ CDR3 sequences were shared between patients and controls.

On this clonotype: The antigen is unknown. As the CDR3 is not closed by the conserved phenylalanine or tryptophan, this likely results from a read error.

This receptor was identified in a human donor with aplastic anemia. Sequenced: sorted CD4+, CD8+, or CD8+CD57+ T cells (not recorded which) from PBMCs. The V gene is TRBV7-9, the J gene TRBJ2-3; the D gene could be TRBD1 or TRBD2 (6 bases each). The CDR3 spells CASRDGGSDTQYV. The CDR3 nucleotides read TGTGCCAGCAGGGACGGGGGCAGCGATACGCAGTATGTT.